The rows below give T cell receptor beta chains drawn from one sample of a study of T cells in Graves' hyperthyroidism and ophthalmopathy. Using its own MiXCR run on the multiplex PCR reads, TCRdb lists one record per CDR3 protein. The repertoire holds approximately 610,000 distinct CDR3 sequences, about 15% seen once, with roughly 4.3% in the top ten. The sequencing sample was made of blood. The receptor source for this set is a woman between 35 and 50 years old with Graves' ophthalmopathy. Both conserved end residues are part of each CDR3.

CASKRHQNTEAFF | TRBJ1-1 | TRBV28
CASSKTTGTLTEAFF | TRBJ1-1 | TRBV10-1
CASSLAPGQGIPYEQYF | TRBJ2-7 | TRBV12-3/TRBV12-4
CAWSLRDGFYEQYF | TRBJ2-7 | TRBV30
CASSIREGDGYTF | TRBJ1-2 | TRBV7-9
CASSFHDKAYEQYF | TRBJ2-7 | TRBV27
CASSPPWANTGELFF | TRBJ2-2 | TRBV18
CASSLTRLSEGNTIYF | TRBJ1-3 | TRBV28
CSAIPQGRNSPLHF | TRBJ1-6 | TRBV20-1
CSVEGGSYGYTF | TRBJ1-2 | TRBV29-1
CASSVQENQPQHF | TRBJ1-5 | TRBV6-1
CASSLGGPLYSNQPQHF | TRBJ1-5 | TRBV12-3/TRBV12-4
CASSTPGARNTIYF | TRBJ1-3 | TRBV18
CAWSVRGIETQYF | TRBJ2-5 | TRBV30
CASSMGQGSNQPQHF | TRBJ1-5 | TRBV19
CASSLGEGLADTQYF | TRBJ2-3 | TRBV12-3/TRBV12-4
CASTLAASYNEQFF | TRBJ2-1 | TRBV28
CASRRTSQGNYGYTF | TRBJ1-2 | TRBV28
CATSEATPGETQYF | TRBJ2-5 | TRBV24-1
CASSLSVGTGSEAFF | TRBJ1-1 | TRBV27
CASIRGVGTYEQYF | TRBJ2-7 | TRBV6-2/TRBV6-3